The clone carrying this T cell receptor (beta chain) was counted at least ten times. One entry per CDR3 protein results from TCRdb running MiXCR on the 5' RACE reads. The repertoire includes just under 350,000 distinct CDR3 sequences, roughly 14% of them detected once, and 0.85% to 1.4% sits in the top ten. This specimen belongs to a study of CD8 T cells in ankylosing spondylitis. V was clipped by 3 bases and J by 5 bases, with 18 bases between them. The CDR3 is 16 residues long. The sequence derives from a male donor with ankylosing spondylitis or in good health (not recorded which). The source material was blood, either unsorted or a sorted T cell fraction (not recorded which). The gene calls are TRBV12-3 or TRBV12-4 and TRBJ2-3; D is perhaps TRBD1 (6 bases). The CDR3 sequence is CASSFGTPKRGDTQYF. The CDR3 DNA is TGTGCCAGCAGTTTCGGGACACCTAAACGTGGAGATACGCAGTATTTT.